Sequencing of this TCR beta chain was carried out in a study of long-term antiretroviral therapy in people with HIV. In the study overall: The 2015 recommendation for immediate ART came about a decade after the earliest samples. Study findings and constraints: Diversity went up after ART and still fell short of transplant donor controls.

Comment on this clone: Its antigen is still unknown.

The CDR3 contains 13 residues. The V end lost 2 bases, the J end lost 4 bases, and 9 bases lay between the germline ends. Germline CDR1 and CDR2: SGHRS and YFSETQ. Investigators performed immunoSEQ version v3.0 at survey level. Method: immunoSEQ multiplex PCR; TCRdb's copy keeps in-frame clones and lacks some. The sample consists of 20,000 to 25,000 clones, approximately 86% of them appearing once. The sample was unsorted PBMCs, taken less than 2.5 years after starting antiretroviral therapy. The TCR sequence derives from a man in his forties with HIV. The chain employs TRBV5-1 and TRBJ1-1, with D maybe TRBD1 (6 bases). The CDR3 region has the DNA TGCGCCAGCAGCTTTCTACAGGGCACTGAAGCTTTCTTT. Its translation: CASSFLQGTEAFF.